Listed below are T cell receptor beta chains from one sample, sequenced in a study of immune heterogeneity within non-small cell lung tumors. TCRdb re-called the multiplex PCR reads with MiXCR, one entry per CDR3 protein. Of around 30,000 distinct CDR3 sequences listed, around 30% are singletons. The sample comprised lung tumor tissue. Receptors were obtained from a man aged 40-55 years with non-small cell lung cancer. The CDR3 runs from the conserved cysteine through the conserved F or W. The order of the fields is clone size, J gene, D gene, V gene, CDR3 protein, CDR3 DNA. The D gene is left open where the match is weak. Where a row states a size, it is once, few, many or the class of an expanded clone; other rows omit it.

>.|TRBJ2-1|.|TRBV14
CASSQYLGAGHNEQFF
TGTGCCAGCAGCCAATACTTAGGGGCCGGACACAATGAGCAGTTCTTC
>few|TRBJ2-2|TRBD2|TRBV9
CASSVVSGRGTGELFF
TGTGCCAGCAGCGTAGTATCCGGGAGGGGCACCGGGGAGCTGTTTTTT
>many|TRBJ1-2|.|TRBV7-9
CASSLGTRYVTF
TGTGCCAGCAGCCTAGGGACACGCTATGTCACCTTC
>many|TRBJ1-2|.|TRBV19
CASSPPVGGYTF
TGTGCCAGTAGCCCCCCGGTGGGTGGCTACACCTTC
>few|TRBJ1-4|.|TRBV20-1
CSARTGDNEKLFF
TGCAGTGCTAGGACAGGAGATAATGAAAAACTGTTTTTT
>.|TRBJ2-3|TRBD2|TRBV7-9
CATSGYTSTDTQYF
TGTGCCACTAGCGGCTACACTAGCACAGATACGCAGTATTTT
>few|TRBJ2-1|.|TRBV5-1
CASSYSLVNNEQFF
TGCGCCAGCAGCTACAGTCTGGTCAACAATGAGCAGTTCTTC
>few|TRBJ1-2|.|TRBV2
CAGTGQRNYGYTF
TGTGCCGGTACGGGACAAAGGAACTATGGCTACACCTTC
>.|TRBJ1-1|.|TRBV3-1
CASSRRGGNTEAFF
TGTGCCAGCAGCCGACGAGGGGGGAACACTGAAGCTTTCTTT
>.|TRBJ1-2|TRBD1|TRBV10-3
CAISDPGQQSEGYTF
TGTGCCATCAGTGATCCGGGACAGCAAAGCGAAGGCTACACCTTC
>few|TRBJ2-5|.|TRBV7-3
CASSPGPRETQYF
TGTGCCAGCAGTCCGGGCCCTCGGGAGACCCAGTACTTC
>many|TRBJ1-1|.|TRBV6-5
CASSYKAKLGTEAFF
TGTGCCAGCAGTTACAAAGCTAAGCTTGGCACTGAAGCTTTCTTT
>many|TRBJ2-7|TRBD1|TRBV12-3/TRBV12-4
CASSFIGGAYEQYF
TGTGCCAGCAGTTTTATAGGGGGCGCATACGAGCAGTACTTC
>.|TRBJ2-1|TRBD1|TRBV6-2/TRBV6-3
CASSRSIGQGSPYNEQFF
TGTGCCAGCAGTAGATCAATCGGACAGGGGTCCCCCTACAATGAGCAGTTCTTC
>.|TRBJ1-2|.|TRBV7-9
CASSEVTAAFGYTF
TGTGCCAGCAGCGAGGTGACAGCCGCGTTTGGCTACACCTTC
>few|TRBJ2-7|.|TRBV5-1
CASSLVAVGPEQYF
TGCGCCAGCAGCTTGGTCGCCGTGGGACCCGAGCAGTACTTC
>few|TRBJ2-5|.|TRBV20-1
CSASLHQETQYF
TGCAGTGCTAGCCTCCACCAAGAGACCCAGTACTTC
>many|TRBJ2-1|.|TRBV28
CASSLQGHEQFF
TGTGCCAGCAGTTTGCAGGGACATGAGCAGTTCTTC
>many|TRBJ2-1|TRBD2|TRBV5-1
CASSLSQLAPAYNEQFF
TGCGCCAGCAGCTTGTCCCAACTAGCGCCAGCCTACAATGAGCAGTTCTTC
>few|TRBJ2-2|TRBD2|TRBV5-1
CASSGLAGTGELFF
TGCGCCAGCAGCGGTCTAGCGGGAACCGGGGAGCTGTTTTTT
>many|TRBJ1-5|.|TRBV2
CASRGDNQPQHF
TGTGCCAGCAGGGGGGACAATCAGCCCCAGCATTTT
>many|TRBJ2-3|TRBD1|TRBV7-9
CASSTRDSFSTDTQYF
TGTGCCAGCAGCACCCGGGACAGCTTTAGCACAGATACGCAGTATTTT
>.|TRBJ2-1|.|TRBV6-1
CASKGGSRNEQFF
TGTGCCAGCAAGGGGGGCAGCCGCAATGAGCAGTTCTTC
>many|TRBJ1-3|.|TRBV4-1
CASGQGTSSGNTIYF
TGCGCCAGCGGCCAGGGGACGAGCTCTGGAAACACCATATATTTT
>many|TRBJ2-2|.|TRBV19
CASSSGTTYPGELFF
TGTGCCAGTAGCTCCGGGACAACCTACCCCGGGGAGCTGTTTTTT
>.|TRBJ2-2|.|TRBV7-8
CASSTTSRLNTGELFF
TGTGCCAGCAGCACGACGTCCCGATTGAACACCGGGGAGCTGTTTTTT
>few|TRBJ1-4|.|TRBV25-1
CASSESRTKNEKLFF
TGTGCCAGCAGTGAATCCAGAACCAAAAATGAAAAACTGTTTTTT
>few|TRBJ2-5|.|TRBV5-1
CASSLLFGETQYF
TGCGCCAGCAGCTTGTTGTTCGGAGAGACCCAGTACTTC
>few|TRBJ2-2|TRBD2|TRBV7-9
CASSLGLSGRTGELFF
TGTGCCAGCAGCTTAGGGCTTAGCGGGAGAACCGGGGAGCTGTTTTTT